This TCR beta chain stems from a study of shared clonotypes between healthy human individuals. The wider study: CD4 naive and memory got three plates each, CD8 naive two, CD8 memory one. General study findings and limits: There were few donors, and this limited the genetic and exposure-history diversity represented.

A deep-level run was used for the assay. Repertoires were generated with immunoSEQ multiplex PCR, while TCRdb's copy carries only in-frame clones and drops some. The profile shows about 380,000 clones, about 97% of them singletons. Turning to this clone: Antigen: not known.

Germline V gene lookup returns CDR1 GTSNPN and CDR2 SVGIG (reference sequence). This CDR3 contains 14 residues. The ends lost 3 bases at V and 5 bases at J; junction bases unmatched: 7. CD45RO+ cells and CCR7-negative CD45RA+ TemRA cells were combined as CD8 memory. The origin of this receptor is a man aged 25-45 years in good health. Sample: memory CD8+ T cells sorted from blood. As for subset: CD45RO+ cells pooled with CCR7-negative TemRA cells. V usage is TRBV30 and J usage is TRBJ2-5; 9 nucleotides align to TRBD1. CDR3: CAWSAGTGTETQYF. DNA of the CDR3: TGTGCCTGGAGCGCCGGGACAGGGACGGAGACCCAGTACTTC.